This TCR beta chain was identified during a study of shared clonotypes between healthy human individuals. On the study more broadly: Three men and two women, aged 18 to 49, were donors.

CDR3 length: 17 amino acids. Per germline, CDR1 SGDLS and CDR2 YYNGEE. V lost 0 bases and J 1 base, leaving 16 bases between the germline ends. Findings of the study overall: Clonotypes shared by all four sorted-subset donors had higher generation probabilities than non-shared clonotypes. Sharing of clonotypes among donors was expected to vary with sequencing depth.

Clones were sequenced by immunoSEQ multiplex PCR, and TCRdb holds only the in-frame ones, with some missing. The sample contains some 2.1 million clones, approximately 95% of which appear only once. This clone has just one count. The antigen is not known. There were no recent acute infections or vaccinations among the donors, who were healthy HIV-negative adults. This TCR was recovered from a man aged 18 to 30 in good health. The V call is TRBV9, the J call TRBJ1-1; TRBD1 is a possible D gene (6 bases). The material sequenced was naive CD4+ T cells sorted from blood. Subset described: CD45RA+ positively selected. DNA for the CDR3: TGTGCCAGCAGCGTAGCTACGGGGGCTTTACAGAACACTGAAGCTTTCTTT. Protein: CASSVATGALQNTEAFF.